The 14 T cell receptor beta chains in this list originate from one sample, sequenced in a study of CD8 T cells in Susac syndrome. It was with random hexamers that roughly 0.5 to 1 ug RNA was reverse transcribed. MiXCR was run by TCRdb on the immunoSEQ multiplex PCR reads, yielding one entry per CDR3 protein. This repertoire shows 200,000 to 250,000 distinct CDR3 sequences, roughly 94% found once; its top ten account for 0.082%. The sequenced sample was CD4+ T cells from PBMCs. Receptors originate from a human donor with multiple sclerosis.

Only a few counts were recorded for this clonotype. The chain recombines TRBV7-9 with TRBJ2-5; no clear D gene. Germline V gene data show CDR1 as SEHNR and CDR2 as FQNEAQ (reference sequence). This CDR3 has 12 amino acids. Trimming pared 1 base from V and 4 bases from J, leaving 4 bases between. The CDR3 spells CASSLVGETQYF. Written as DNA, the CDR3 is TGTGCCAGCAGCTTAGTAGGAGAGACCCAGTACTTC.

In its sample, this clonotype was seen once. The chain has TRBV30 and TRBJ2-2; TRBD2 is a possible D gene (7 bases). Trimming removed 4 bases from V and 3 bases from J, with 15 bases in between. CDR3 size: 15 residues. The germline gives CDR1 GTSNPN, CDR2 SVGIG (reference sequence). In nucleotides, the CDR3 is TGTGCCTGGACCCGAGGGGGAGGGGACACCGGGGAGCTGTTTTTT. Translation: CAWTRGGGDTGELFF.

The gene calls are TRBV3-1 and TRBJ1-2; D is unresolved. Trimming took 0 bases from V and 4 from J, leaving 12 bases between them. Germline V lookup: CDR1 LGHDT, CDR2 YNNKEL (reference sequence). CDR3 size: 15 residues. The CDR3: CASSQERRRPYGYTF. The CDR3 region has the DNA TGTGCCAGCAGCCAAGAACGACGTAGACCCTATGGCTACACCTTC.

The chain has TRBV30 and TRBJ2-7; 7 bases match TRBD2. From germline, CDR1 is GTSNPN and CDR2 SVGIG (reference sequence). The CDR3 is 13 residues long. The V segment lost 4 bases and the J segment 3 bases; nucleotides outside the gene matches: 6. In nucleotides, the CDR3 is TGTGCCTGGACGGGAGGTTTCGGCTACGAGCAGTACGTC. It yields the protein CAWTGGFGYEQYV.

The rearrangement links TRBV6-5 to TRBJ2-5; 10 bases line up with TRBD1. Germline V gene lookup returns CDR1 MNHEY and CDR2 SVGAGI. V was clipped by 4 bases and J by 5 bases; unmatched bases: 7. This CDR3 has 15 residues. CDR3 residues: CASSLATGGWETQYF. DNA of the CDR3: TGTGCCAGCAGTTTAGCGACAGGGGGCTGGGAGACCCAGTACTTC.

J is TRBJ2-5 and V is TRBV25-1, with no clear D. Trimming left V 3 bases short and J 6 bases short, with 5 bases between. CDR3 length: 11 residues. The germline V gene has CDR1 MGHDK and CDR2 SYGVNS. CDR3 amino acids: CASSDLKTQYF. The CDR3 DNA reads TGTGCCAGCAGTGACCTAAAGACCCAGTACTTC.

This clonotype was detected once. The chain joins TRBV15 to TRBJ2-3, with TRBD2 as a possible D gene (6 bases). Trimming left V 4 bases short and J 2 bases short, with 16 bases between. This CDR3 is built from 16 residues. The germline CDR1 and CDR2 sequences are LNHNV and YYDKDF (reference sequence). The CDR3 reads CATSTSRGMNTDTQYF. The CDR3 DNA follows: TGTGCCACCAGCACAAGTCGGGGGATGAACACAGATACGCAGTATTTT.

This chain joins TRBV30 and TRBJ1-1; 9 bases are shared with TRBD1. The CDR3 consists of 14 residues. Germline V gives CDR1 GTSNPN, CDR2 SVGIG (reference sequence). V was pared by 3 bases and J by 8 bases, with 10 bases of the junction left unmatched. The CDR3 bases are TGTGCCTGGAGCCCCGGGACAGGGTTTAACGAAGCTTTCTTT. It codes for CAWSPGTGFNEAFF.

The rearrangement links TRBV15 to TRBJ1-2, with 9 bases matching TRBD1. The CDR3 spans 16 residues. From germline, CDR1 is LNHNV and CDR2 YYDKDF (reference sequence). V gave up 0 bases and J gave up 2 bases; unmatched junction bases: 4. CDR3 DNA: TGTGCCACCAGCAGAGATCTGGACAGGGGAAACTATGGCTACACCTTC. Translation gives CATSRDLDRGNYGYTF.

CDR3 loop: CASSFQGFSNTEAFF. CDR3 bases: TGTGCCAGCAGCTTTCAGGGATTCTCGAACACTGAAGCTTTCTTT. This rearrangement joins TRBV3-1 to TRBJ1-1; TRBD1 might be the D (5 bases). Germline lookup yields CDR1 LGHDT and CDR2 YNNKEL (reference sequence). Between the trimmed V and J ends, which lost 5 bases and 1 base, there was a span of 14 bases. The CDR3 sequence is 15 residues long.

The CDR3 DNA reads TGTGCCAGCAGCCCGCGGGACCGCACAGATACGCAGTATTTT. It specifies CASSPRDRTDTQYF. The chain recombines TRBV9 with TRBJ2-3; the D gene is possibly TRBD2 (6 bases). The V and J ends lost 4 bases and 1 base respectively, with 10 bases between them. This CDR3 comprises 14 residues. CDR1 is SGDLS and CDR2 is YYNGEE in the germline V gene.

The chain has TRBV4-2 and TRBJ2-7, with 9 bases aligning to TRBD1. J lost 4 bases, V lost 8 bases, and 12 bases had no gene match. From germline, CDR1 is LGHNA and CDR2 YNFKEQ. The CDR3 extends over 15 amino acids. CDR3 loop: CASSLFTGGQYEQYF. Written as DNA, the CDR3 is TGTGCCAGCTCACTTTTTACAGGGGGCCAGTACGAGCAGTACTTC.

This sequence joins TRBV30 and TRBJ1-1; 9 positions agree with TRBD1. Germline loops: CDR1 GTSNPN, CDR2 SVGIG (reference sequence). Unmatched junction bases numbered 7, after V lost 5 bases and J lost 6 bases. The CDR3 is 13 residues long. In nucleotides, the CDR3 is TGTGCCTGGGGCCGGGACAGGGAAGCTGAAGCTTTCTTT. Translated, it gives CAWGRDREAEAFF.

The CDR3 nucleotides are TGCAGTGCTTATTCAGCCACAGATACGCAGTATTTT. It encodes CSAYSATDTQYF. The chain uses TRBV20-1 and TRBJ2-3; no firm D call. Per germline, CDR1 DFQATT and CDR2 SNEGSKA (reference sequence). V was clipped by 5 bases and J by 2 bases, with 8 bases between them. This CDR3 region has 12 residues.